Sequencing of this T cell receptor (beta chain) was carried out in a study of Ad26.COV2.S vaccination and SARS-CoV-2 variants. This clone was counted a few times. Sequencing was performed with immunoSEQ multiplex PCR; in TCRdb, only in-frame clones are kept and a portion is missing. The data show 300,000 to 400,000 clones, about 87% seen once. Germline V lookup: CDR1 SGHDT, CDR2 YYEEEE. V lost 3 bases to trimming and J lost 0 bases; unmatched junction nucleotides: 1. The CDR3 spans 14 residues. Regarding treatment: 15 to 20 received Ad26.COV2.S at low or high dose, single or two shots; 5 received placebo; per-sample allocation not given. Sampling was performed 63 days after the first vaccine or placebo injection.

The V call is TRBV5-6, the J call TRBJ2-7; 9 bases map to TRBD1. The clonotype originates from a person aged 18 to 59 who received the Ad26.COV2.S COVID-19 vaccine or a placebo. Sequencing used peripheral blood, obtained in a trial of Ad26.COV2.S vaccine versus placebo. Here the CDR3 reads CASSWGQGSYEQYF. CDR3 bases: TGTGCCAGCAGCTGGGGACAGGGCTCCTACGAGCAGTACTTC.